The clone carrying this T cell receptor (beta chain) has ten or more counts. Its antigen is not known. The sample is drawn from a study of T cells in Graves' hyperthyroidism and ophthalmopathy. Study results and limitations: Ophthalmopathy cases were set apart from stable hyperthyroidism by a 13 V-J model. Among thyroid clonotypes expanded above 0.001, most also appeared in blood. Onset of ophthalmopathy came a median about 6.5 months after the model predicted it.

Amplified TCR beta CDR3 regions derived from RNA transcripts. First-round RT-PCR with HTBI primers amplified the TCR CDR3 region. TCRdb itself ran the multiplex PCR reads through MiXCR, one entry per CDR3 protein. The repertoire has 250,000 to 300,000 distinct CDR3 sequences, roughly 19% of them found once; the top ten carry roughly 39%. Inclusion characteristics of ophthalmopathy patients comprised a Clinical Activity Score of at least 3, a NOSPECS grade of at least 4, and duration under 3 months. Germline values: CDR1 SEHNR, CDR2 FQNEAQ (reference sequence). V was trimmed by 1 base and J by 5 bases, leaving 11 bases between them. CDR3 length equals 14 residues.

This rearrangement joins TRBV7-9 to TRBJ2-5; a possible D gene is TRBD1 (6 bases). The sequence was obtained from a man aged 50 or older with Graves' ophthalmopathy. The sample taken for sequencing was blood. CDR3 protein: CASSLGPGAETQYF. The CDR3, as DNA: TGTGCCAGCAGCTTAGGGCCAGGGGCCGAGACCCAGTACTTC.